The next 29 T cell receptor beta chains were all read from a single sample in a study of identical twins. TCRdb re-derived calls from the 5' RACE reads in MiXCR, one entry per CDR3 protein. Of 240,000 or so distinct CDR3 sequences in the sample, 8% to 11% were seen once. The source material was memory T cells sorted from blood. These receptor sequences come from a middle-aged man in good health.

As DNA, the CDR3 is TGCGCCAGCAGCCAAGACCACAGGGCCGCTGAAGCTTTCTTT. This translates into CASSQDHRAAEAFF. V and J are TRBV4-3 and TRBJ1-1; TRBD1 might be the D (6 bases). CDR3 length equals 14 residues. The germline V gene has CDR1 LGHNA and CDR2 YSLEER. Trimming pared 0 bases from V and 6 bases from J, leaving 11 bases between.

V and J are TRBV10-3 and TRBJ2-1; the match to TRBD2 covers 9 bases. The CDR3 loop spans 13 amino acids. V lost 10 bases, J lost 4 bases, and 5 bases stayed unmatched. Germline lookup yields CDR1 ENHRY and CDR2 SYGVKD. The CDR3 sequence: CATGLAEYNEQFF. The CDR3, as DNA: TGTGCCACGGGACTAGCAGAATACAATGAGCAGTTCTTC.

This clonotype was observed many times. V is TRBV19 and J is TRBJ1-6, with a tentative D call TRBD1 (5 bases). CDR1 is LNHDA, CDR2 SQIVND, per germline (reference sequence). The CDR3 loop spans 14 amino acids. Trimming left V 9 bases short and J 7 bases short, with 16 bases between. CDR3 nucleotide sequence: TGTGCCAGCGCCCGGGACCGGCAGAATTCACCCCTCCACTTT. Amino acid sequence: CASARDRQNSPLHF. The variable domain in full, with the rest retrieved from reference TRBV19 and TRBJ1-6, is DGGITQSPKYLFRKEGQNVTLSCEQNLNHDAMYWYRQDPGQGLRLIYYSQIVNDFQKGDIAEGYSVSREKKESFPLTVTSAQKNPTAFYLCASARDRQNSPLHFGNGTRLTVT.

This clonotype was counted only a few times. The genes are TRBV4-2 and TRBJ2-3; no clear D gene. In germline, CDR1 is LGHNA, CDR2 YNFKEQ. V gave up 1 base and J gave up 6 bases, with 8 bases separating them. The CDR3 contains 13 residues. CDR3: CASSQGLEDTQYF. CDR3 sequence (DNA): TGTGCCAGCAGCCAAGGCTTAGAGGATACGCAGTATTTT.

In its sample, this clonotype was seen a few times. CDR3 bases: TGTGCCAGCGGGGGGGTGACCTACGAGCAGTACTTC. Its translation is CASGGVTYEQYF. V and J are TRBV2 and TRBJ2-7, with 7 bases lining up with TRBD2. The germline CDR1 and CDR2 sequences are SNHLY and FYNNEI. The V gene end was trimmed by 8 bases and the J gene end by 2 bases; junction bases not matched to a gene: 3. This CDR3 has 12 amino acids.

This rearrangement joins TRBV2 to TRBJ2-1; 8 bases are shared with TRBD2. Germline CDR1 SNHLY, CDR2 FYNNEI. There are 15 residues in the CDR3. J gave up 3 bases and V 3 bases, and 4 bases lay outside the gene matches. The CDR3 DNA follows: TGTGCCAGCAGTGAGGCGGGGGGATTCTACAATGAGCAGTTCTTC. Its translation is CASSEAGGFYNEQFF.

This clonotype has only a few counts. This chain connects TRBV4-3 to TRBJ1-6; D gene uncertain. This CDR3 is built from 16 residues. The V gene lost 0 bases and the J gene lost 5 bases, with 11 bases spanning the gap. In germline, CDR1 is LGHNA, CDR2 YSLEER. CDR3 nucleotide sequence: TGCGCCAGCAGCCAAGAAGCCTTAGGAAATAATTCACCCCTCCACTTT. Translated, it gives CASSQEALGNNSPLHF.

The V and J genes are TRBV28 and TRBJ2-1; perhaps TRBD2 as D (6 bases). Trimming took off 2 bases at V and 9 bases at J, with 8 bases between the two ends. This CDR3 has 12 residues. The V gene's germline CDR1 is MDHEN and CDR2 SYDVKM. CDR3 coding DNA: TGTGCCAGCAGTTTAGCGGGAAGTGAGCAGTTCTTC. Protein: CASSLAGSEQFF.

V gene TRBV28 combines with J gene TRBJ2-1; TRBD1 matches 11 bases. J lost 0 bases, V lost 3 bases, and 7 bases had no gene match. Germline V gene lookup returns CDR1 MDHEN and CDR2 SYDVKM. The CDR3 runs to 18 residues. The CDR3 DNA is TGTGCCAGCAGTTTGACCGCCGGGACAGGGGGCTCCTACAATGAGCAGTTCTTC. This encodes CASSLTAGTGGSYNEQFF. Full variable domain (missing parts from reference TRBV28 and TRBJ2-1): DVKVTQSSRYLVKRTGEKVFLECVQDMDHENMFWYRQDPGLGLRLIYFSYDVKMKEKGDIPEGYSVSREKKERFSLILESASTNQTSMYLCASSLTAGTGGSYNEQFFGPGTRLTVL.

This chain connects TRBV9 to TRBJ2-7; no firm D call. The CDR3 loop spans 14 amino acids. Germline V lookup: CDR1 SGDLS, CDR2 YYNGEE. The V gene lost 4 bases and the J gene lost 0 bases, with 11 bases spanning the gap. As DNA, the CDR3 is TGTGCCAGCAGCCCCTCGCCCCCCTCCTACGAGCAGTACTTC. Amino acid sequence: CASSPSPPSYEQYF. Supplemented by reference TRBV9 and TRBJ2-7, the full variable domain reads DSGVTQTPKHLITATGQRVTLRCSPRSGDLSVYWYQQSLDQGLQFLIQYYNGEERAKGNILERFSAQQFPDLHSELNLSSLELGDSALYFCASSPSPPSYEQYFGPGTRLTVT.

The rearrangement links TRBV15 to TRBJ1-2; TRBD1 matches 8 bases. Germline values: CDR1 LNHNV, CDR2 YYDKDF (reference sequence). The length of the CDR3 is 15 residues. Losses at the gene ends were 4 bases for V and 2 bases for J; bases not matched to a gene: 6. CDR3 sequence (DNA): TGTGCCACCAGCAACGAACAGGGGGTCAACTATGGCTACACCTTC. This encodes CATSNEQGVNYGYTF.

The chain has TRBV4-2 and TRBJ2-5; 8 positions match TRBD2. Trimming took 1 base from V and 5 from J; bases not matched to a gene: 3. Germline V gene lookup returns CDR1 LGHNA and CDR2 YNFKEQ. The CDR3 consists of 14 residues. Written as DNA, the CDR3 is TGTGCCAGCAGCCAAGGAAGCGGGAGTGAGACCCAGTACTTC. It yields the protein CASSQGSGSETQYF.

The CDR3 DNA reads TGTGCCAGCAGCGTAGGCGGCCAGGGAGGGAATGAGCAGTTCTTC. Translating it yields CASSVGGQGGNEQFF. The chain is built from TRBV9 and TRBJ2-1, with TRBD2 matching 7 bases. This CDR3 is 15 amino acids long. Germline assignment: CDR1 SGDLS and CDR2 YYNGEE. Trimming at V came to 0 bases and at J to 7 bases, leaving 7 bases not matched to a gene.

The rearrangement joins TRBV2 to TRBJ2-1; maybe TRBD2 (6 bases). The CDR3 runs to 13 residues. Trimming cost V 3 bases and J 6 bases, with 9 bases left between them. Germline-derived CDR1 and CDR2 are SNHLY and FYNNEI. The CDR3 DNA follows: TGTGCCAGCAGTGATGGACTACTCAATGAGCAGTTCTTC. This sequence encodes CASSDGLLNEQFF.

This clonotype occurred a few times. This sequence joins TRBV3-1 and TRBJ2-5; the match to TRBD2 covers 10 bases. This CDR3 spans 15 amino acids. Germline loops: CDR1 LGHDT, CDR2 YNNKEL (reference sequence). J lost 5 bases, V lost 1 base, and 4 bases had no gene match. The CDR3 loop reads CASSQGAGGWETQYF. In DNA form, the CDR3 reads TGTGCCAGCAGCCAAGGAGCGGGGGGGTGGGAGACCCAGTACTTC.

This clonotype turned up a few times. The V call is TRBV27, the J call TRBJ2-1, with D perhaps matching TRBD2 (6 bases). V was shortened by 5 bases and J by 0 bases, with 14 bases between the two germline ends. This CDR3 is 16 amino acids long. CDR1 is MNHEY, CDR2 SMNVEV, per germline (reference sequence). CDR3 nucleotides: TGTGCCAGCAGTCTCGCCGGGACTCTCTCCTACAATGAGCAGTTCTTC. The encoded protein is CASSLAGTLSYNEQFF.

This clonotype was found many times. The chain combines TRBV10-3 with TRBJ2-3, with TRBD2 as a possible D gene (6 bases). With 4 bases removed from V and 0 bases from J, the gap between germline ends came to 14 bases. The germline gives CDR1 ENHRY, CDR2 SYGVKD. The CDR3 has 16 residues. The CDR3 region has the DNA TGTGCCATCAGTGCGGCGGGAACAACTAGCACAGATACGCAGTATTTT. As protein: CAISAAGTTSTDTQYF.

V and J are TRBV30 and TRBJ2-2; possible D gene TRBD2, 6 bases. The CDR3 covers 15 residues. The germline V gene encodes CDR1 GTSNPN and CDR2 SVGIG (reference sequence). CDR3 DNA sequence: TGTGCTTTCTGGCCGGGGACTGCGAACACCGGGGAGCTGTTTTTT. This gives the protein CAFWPGTANTGELFF.

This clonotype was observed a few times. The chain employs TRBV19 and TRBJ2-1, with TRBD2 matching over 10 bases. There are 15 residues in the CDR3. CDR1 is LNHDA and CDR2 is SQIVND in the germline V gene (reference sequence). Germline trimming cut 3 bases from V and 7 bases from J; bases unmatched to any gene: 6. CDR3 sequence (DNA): TGTGCCAGTAGTATCCTAGCGGGAGCGGGGAATGAGCAGTTCTTC. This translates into CASSILAGAGNEQFF.

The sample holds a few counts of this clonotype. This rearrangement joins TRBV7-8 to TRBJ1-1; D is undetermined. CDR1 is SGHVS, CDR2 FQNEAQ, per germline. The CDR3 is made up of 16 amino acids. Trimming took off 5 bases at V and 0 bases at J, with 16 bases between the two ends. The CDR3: CASSPHWAEVNTEAFF. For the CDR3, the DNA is TGTGCCAGCAGCCCACACTGGGCCGAGGTGAACACTGAAGCTTTCTTT.

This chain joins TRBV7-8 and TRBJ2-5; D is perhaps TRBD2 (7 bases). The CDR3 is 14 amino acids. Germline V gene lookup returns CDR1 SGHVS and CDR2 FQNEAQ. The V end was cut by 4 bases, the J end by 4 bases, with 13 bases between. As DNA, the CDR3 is TGTGCCAGCAGCTGGGGGGGCCCTTTAGAGACCCAGTACTTC. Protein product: CASSWGGPLETQYF.

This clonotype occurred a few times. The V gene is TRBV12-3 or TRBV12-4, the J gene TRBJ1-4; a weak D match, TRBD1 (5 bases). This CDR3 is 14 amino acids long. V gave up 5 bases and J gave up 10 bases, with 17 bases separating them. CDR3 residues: CASSLGPERGKLFF. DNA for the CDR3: TGTGCCAGCAGTCTGGGACCCGAAAGGGGAAAACTGTTTTTT.

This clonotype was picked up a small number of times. The CDR3 here is CASTAGQNYGYTF. For the CDR3, the DNA is TGTGCCAGCACCGCGGGACAGAACTATGGCTACACCTTC. V is TRBV6-6 and J is TRBJ1-2, with 7 bases fitting TRBD1. The CDR3 has 13 amino acids. Germline V gene lookup returns CDR1 MNHNY and CDR2 SVGAGI (reference sequence). J gave up 2 bases and V 7 bases, and 4 bases lay outside the gene matches.

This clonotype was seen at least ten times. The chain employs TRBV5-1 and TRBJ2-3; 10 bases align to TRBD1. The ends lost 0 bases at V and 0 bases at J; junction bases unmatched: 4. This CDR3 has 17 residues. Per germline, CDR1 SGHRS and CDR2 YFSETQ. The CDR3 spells CASSLETGGISTDTQYF. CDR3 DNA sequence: TGCGCCAGCAGCTTGGAGACAGGGGGCATTAGCACAGATACGCAGTATTTT.

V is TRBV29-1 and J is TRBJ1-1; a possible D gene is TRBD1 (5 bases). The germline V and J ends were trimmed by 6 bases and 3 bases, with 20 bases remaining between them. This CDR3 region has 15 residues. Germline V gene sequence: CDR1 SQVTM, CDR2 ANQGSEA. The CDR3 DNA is TGCAGCGTCGGGACGCCCACATATGAGGACACTGAAGCTTTCTTT. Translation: CSVGTPTYEDTEAFF. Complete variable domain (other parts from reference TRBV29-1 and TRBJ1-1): SAVISQKPSRDICQRGTSLTIQCQVDSQVTMMFWYRQQPGQSLTLIATANQGSEATYESGFVIDKFPISRPNLTFSTLTVSNMSPEDSSIYLCSVGTPTYEDTEAFFGQGTRLTVV.

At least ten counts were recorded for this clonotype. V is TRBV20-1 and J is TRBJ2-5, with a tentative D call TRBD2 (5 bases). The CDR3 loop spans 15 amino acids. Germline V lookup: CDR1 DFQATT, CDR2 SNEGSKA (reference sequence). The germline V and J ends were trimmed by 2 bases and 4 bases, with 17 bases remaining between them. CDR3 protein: CSARSGGLGRETQYF. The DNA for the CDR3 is TGCAGTGCTAGATCGGGCGGCCTTGGGAGAGAGACCCAGTACTTC.

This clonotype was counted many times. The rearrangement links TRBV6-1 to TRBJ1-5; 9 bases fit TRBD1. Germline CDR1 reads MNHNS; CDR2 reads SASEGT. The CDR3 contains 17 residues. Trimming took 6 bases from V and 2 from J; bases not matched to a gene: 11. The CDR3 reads CASSPGTGFLGNQPQHF. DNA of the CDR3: TGTGCCAGCAGCCCCGGGACAGGGTTTTTGGGCAATCAGCCCCAGCATTTT.

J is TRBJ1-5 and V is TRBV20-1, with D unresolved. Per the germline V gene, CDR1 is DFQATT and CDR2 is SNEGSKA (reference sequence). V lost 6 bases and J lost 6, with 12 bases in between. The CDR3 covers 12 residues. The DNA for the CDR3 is TGCAGTGCGCCCACGTCGGGTCAGCCCCAGCATTTT. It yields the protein CSAPTSGQPQHF.

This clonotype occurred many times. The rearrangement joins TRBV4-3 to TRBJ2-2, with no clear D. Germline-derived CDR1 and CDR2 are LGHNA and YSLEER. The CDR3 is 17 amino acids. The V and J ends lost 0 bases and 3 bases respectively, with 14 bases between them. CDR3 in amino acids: CASSQDVPGFHTGELFF. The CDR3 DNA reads TGCGCCAGCAGCCAAGATGTTCCTGGGTTCCACACCGGGGAGCTGTTTTTT.